The rows below give T cell receptor beta chains drawn from one sample of a study of OX40 agonist ivuxolimab in advanced cancers. Data came from immunoSEQ multiplex PCR; TCRdb stores just in-frame clones and leaves some out. The table includes over 65,000 clones, 85% to 90% detected once. This sample comprised CD4+ or CD8+ T cells sorted from blood, obtained in a trial of the OX40 agonist ivuxolimab. These receptors were obtained from an adult with an advanced solid tumor such as melanoma, head and neck, liver or kidney cancer. The CDR3 runs from the conserved cysteine through the conserved F or W. The D gene is left open where the match is weak. A clone size is listed for some rows: how often the clone was seen (once, few, many), or a class if it is expanded.

j_gene | v_gene | abundance | d_gene | CDR3aa | CDR3nt
TRBJ2-7 | TRBV4-3 | - | TRBD2 | CASSQDITRLAGAYEQYF | TGCGCCAGCAGCCAAGATATAACCCGACTAGCGGGGGCCTACGAGCAGTACTTC
TRBJ2-7 | TRBV14 | few | TRBD2 | CASSQGLAGGRSYEQYF | TGTGCCAGCAGCCAAGGGCTAGCGGGAGGGCGCTCCTACGAGCAGTACTTC
TRBJ1-5 | TRBV6-4 | - | - | CASSDSWGEPQHF | TGTGCCAGCAGTGACTCATGGGGAGAGCCCCAGCATTTT
TRBJ2-5 | TRBV7-9 | - | TRBD2 | CASSSGTSGGPQETQYF | TGTGCCAGCAGCTCCGGGACTAGCGGGGGACCTCAAGAGACCCAGTACTTC
TRBJ2-1 | TRBV13 | - | TRBD1 | CASSYHDRGSNEQFF | TGTGCCAGCAGCTACCACGACAGGGGGAGCAATGAGCAGTTCTTC
TRBJ2-1 | TRBV13 | - | - | CASSFRRDGEQFF | TGTGCCAGCAGCTTCCGGAGGGACGGTGAGCAGTTCTTC
TRBJ2-3 | TRBV18 | few | - | CASSPEVTDTRYF | TGTGCCAGCTCACCCGAGGTAACAGATACGCGGTATTTT
TRBJ1-4 | TRBV5-1 | - | - | CASSRVEVATNEKLFF | TGCGCCAGCAGCAGGGTGGAAGTAGCAACTAATGAAAAACTGTTTTTT
TRBJ2-7 | TRBV7-9 | - | - | CASSFGPYEQYF | TGTGCCAGCAGCTTCGGACCCTACGAGCAGTACTTC
TRBJ1-2 | TRBV13 | - | TRBD1 | CASSPGQVYGYTF | TGTGCCAGCAGCCCCGGACAGGTCTATGGCTACACCTTC
TRBJ1-1 | TRBV7-3 | once | - | CASSRSGIMNTEAFF | TGTGCCAGCAGCCGTTCAGGGATAATGAACACTGAAGCTTTCTTT
TRBJ2-6 | TRBV5-1 | - | - | CASSLLPAAASGANVLTF | TGCGCCAGCAGTCTGCTCCCAGCCGCAGCCTCTGGGGCCAACGTCCTGACTTTC
TRBJ1-3 | TRBV19 | - | - | CASSWTESTVSGNTIYF | TGTGCCAGTAGTTGGACGGAATCGACGGTCTCTGGAAACACCATATATTTT
TRBJ2-1 | TRBV4-2 | - | TRBD2 | CASSQVSGGASYNEQFF | TGTGCCAGCAGCCAAGTGTCCGGGGGGGCTTCCTACAATGAGCAGTTCTTC
TRBJ2-1 | TRBV11-2 | - | - | CASSFRLSGEGNEQFF | TGTGCCAGCAGCTTTAGACTAAGCGGAGAGGGAAATGAGCAGTTCTTC
TRBJ1-1 | TRBV18 | - | - | CASSPLSQNTEAFF | TGTGCCAGCTCACCACTGAGTCAGAACACTGAAGCTTTCTTT
TRBJ1-4 | TRBV7-2 | - | - | CASSAQGIDNEKLFF | TGTGCCAGCAGCGCCCAGGGAATTGACAATGAAAAACTGTTTTTT
TRBJ2-6 | TRBV6-5 | - | - | CASSFSQGTGANVLTF | TGTGCCAGCAGTTTTAGTCAGGGGACTGGGGCCAACGTCCTGACTTTC
TRBJ1-2 | TRBV6-1 | - | TRBD1 | CASRGQENNGYTF | TGTGCCAGCAGAGGACAGGAGAACAATGGCTACACCTTC
TRBJ2-1 | TRBV7-3 | few | - | CASSLWGIDEQFF | TGTGCCAGCAGCTTATGGGGGATCGATGAGCAGTTCTTC
TRBJ1-2 | TRBV18 | - | TRBD1 | CASSPGTGANYGYTF | TGTGCCAGCTCACCGGGGACAGGAGCTAACTATGGCTACACCTTC
TRBJ1-3 | TRBV25-1 | once | - | CASSRWGSGNTIYF | TGTGCCAGCAGTAGGTGGGGGTCTGGAAACACCATATATTTT
TRBJ1-2 | TRBV19 | few | - | CASSIRQNYGYTF | TGTGCCAGTAGTATACGACAGAACTATGGCTACACCTTC
TRBJ1-2 | TRBV2 | - | TRBD1 | CASIARQGGGALYTF | TGTGCCAGCATCGCACGCCAGGGAGGGGGCGCATTGTACACCTTC
TRBJ2-1 | TRBV12-5 | - | - | CASGLGRADSYNEQFF | TGTGCTAGTGGTTTGGGACGGGCGGACTCCTACAATGAGCAGTTCTTC
TRBJ2-1 | TRBV5-1 | - | TRBD2 | CASSPGLAGGGEQFF | TGCGCCAGCAGCCCGGGACTAGCGGGAGGGGGTGAGCAGTTCTTC
TRBJ1-1 | TRBV30 | - | - | CAWSPGNMNTEAFF | TGTGCCTGGTCCCCGGGAAACATGAACACTGAAGCTTTCTTT
TRBJ2-1 | TRBV9 | once | - | CASSVGQFSYNEQFF | TGTGCCAGCAGCGTCGGACAATTCTCCTACAATGAGCAGTTCTTC
TRBJ2-1 | TRBV6-6 | - | - | CASRQSGSYNEQFF | TGTGCCAGCAGGCAAAGCGGTTCCTACAATGAGCAGTTCTTC
TRBJ1-1 | TRBV5-8 | - | - | CASSPRDLFEAFF | TGTGCCAGCAGCCCCAGGGATCTATTCGAAGCTTTCTTT
TRBJ2-1 | TRBV6-1 | - | TRBD2 | CASRMAGVPGEQFF | TGTGCCAGCAGAATGGCGGGAGTGCCCGGTGAGCAGTTCTTC
TRBJ2-5 | TRBV20-1 | - | - | CINGHPETQYF | TGCATTAACGGGCATCCGGAGACCCAGTACTTC
TRBJ2-4 | TRBV19 | - | - | CASSIVSGTKNIQYF | TGTGCCAGTAGTATCGTGTCGGGGACCAAAAACATTCAGTACTTC
TRBJ2-1 | TRBV6-4 | - | TRBD2 | CASSDRGGQYNEQFF | TGTGCCAGCAGTGACCGGGGGGGCCAGTACAATGAGCAGTTCTTC
TRBJ2-7 | TRBV7-3 | - | TRBD2 | CASRYERGCPSYEQYF | TGTGCCAGCAGATACGAGCGGGGGTGTCCTTCCTACGAGCAGTACTTC
TRBJ2-1 | TRBV6-6 | once | - | CASSFRDDYNEQFF | TGTGCCAGCAGTTTCCGGGACGACTACAATGAGCAGTTCTTC
TRBJ2-1 | TRBV19 | - | - | CASSIGEGLGGDEQFF | TGTGCCAGTAGTATAGGGGAAGGGTTAGGAGGTGATGAGCAGTTCTTC
TRBJ2-5 | TRBV11-3 | - | - | CASSRDYQETQYF | TGTGCCAGCAGCCGGGACTACCAAGAGACCCAGTACTTC
TRBJ2-5 | TRBV30 | - | TRBD2 | CAWSGGSGRRETQYF | TGTGCCTGGAGTGGTGGTAGCGGGAGACGAGAGACCCAGTACTTC
TRBJ2-7 | TRBV12-5 | - | TRBD1 | CASGRSGTGGGEQYF | TGTGCTAGTGGTCGCTCCGGGACAGGGGGCGGCGAGCAGTACTTC
TRBJ1-2 | TRBV18 | - | TRBD1 | CASSGAGGDGYTF | TGTGCCAGCTCGGGGGCAGGGGGTGATGGCTACACCTTC
TRBJ2-5 | TRBV18 | - | - | CASQKDQETQYF | TGTGCCAGCCAAAAGGATCAAGAGACCCAGTACTTC
TRBJ1-1 | TRBV5-1 | - | - | CASSLAKGTEAFF | TGCGCCAGCAGCTTGGCCAAGGGCACTGAAGCTTTCTTT
TRBJ1-5 | TRBV30 | - | - | CAWSVRVNQPQHF | TGTGCCTGGAGTGTGAGGGTCAATCAGCCCCAGCATTTT
TRBJ2-7 | TRBV6-6 | - | TRBD2 | CASKPSGVGEQYF | TGTGCCAGCAAGCCTAGCGGGGTGGGCGAGCAGTACTTC
TRBJ1-5 | TRBV4-1 | - | TRBD1 | CASSAGTAFNQPQHF | TGCGCCAGCAGTGCCGGGACAGCCTTCAATCAGCCCCAGCATTTT
TRBJ1-1 | TRBV19 | - | TRBD1 | CASSIRDSRRAFF | TGTGCCAGTAGTATACGGGACAGCCGGCGGGCTTTCTTT
TRBJ2-7 | TRBV9 | - | TRBD1 | CASSVALGQGWDEQYF | TGTGCCAGCAGCGTAGCACTAGGACAGGGTTGGGACGAGCAGTACTTC
TRBJ2-3 | TRBV5-4 | - | - | CASSLDSTDTQYF | TGTGCCAGCAGCTTGGACAGCACAGATACGCAGTATTTT
TRBJ2-1 | TRBV12-5 | once | - | CASGLSQLPYNEQFF | TGTGCTAGTGGTTTATCACAGCTGCCCTACAATGAGCAGTTCTTC
TRBJ2-1 | TRBV19 | - | - | CASSTELRNEQFF | TGTGCCAGTAGTACAGAACTGCGCAATGAGCAGTTCTTC
TRBJ1-1 | TRBV6-1 | - | TRBD1 | CASSRTGGVATEAFF | TGTGCCAGCAGCCGCACAGGGGGGGTGGCCACTGAAGCTTTCTTT
TRBJ2-2 | TRBV6-6 | - | TRBD1 | CASSLDRGHTGELFF | TGTGCCAGCAGTTTAGACAGGGGACACACCGGGGAGCTGTTTTTT
TRBJ2-2 | TRBV6-4 | - | - | CASSDSLESTGELFF | TGTGCCAGCAGTGACTCCCTGGAGAGCACCGGGGAGCTGTTTTTT